The clone carrying this T cell receptor beta chain was counted once. Other DNA sequences in the same sample also yield this CDR3. This sample was included in a study of blood T cell repertoires in COVID-19. Whole-study context: Sites in the United States, Italy and Spain provided acute and convalescent COVID-19 samples. The cDNA or gDNA used as material had been derived from T cells, B-cell-depleted T cells, or PBMCs.

The CDR3 length is 13 residues. CDR1 and CDR2 from the germline V gene are SEHNR and FQNEAQ (reference sequence). Trimming stripped 4 bases from V and 3 bases from J, with 9 bases between. In the source study's methods: Amplification with reference gene primers provided the estimates of nucleated cell counts. Some clones are missing from TCRdb's copy, which holds only in-frame ones; the method was immunoSEQ multiplex PCR. The V and J calls and the clone size are those of that table, but D and trimming were determined from the DNA. The top ten clones hold 0.85% to 1% of a sample with some 100,000 clones, approximately 89% of them seen once.

The material sequenced was peripheral blood. This chain links TRBV7-9 with TRBJ1-1, with D possibly being TRBD1 (6 bases). The TCR originated in a man aged 60 to 75 with acute or convalescent COVID-19. CDR3 nucleotide sequence: TGTGCCAGCAGCTCCGGACAGCACACTGAAGCTTTCTTT. Protein: CASSSGQHTEAFF.